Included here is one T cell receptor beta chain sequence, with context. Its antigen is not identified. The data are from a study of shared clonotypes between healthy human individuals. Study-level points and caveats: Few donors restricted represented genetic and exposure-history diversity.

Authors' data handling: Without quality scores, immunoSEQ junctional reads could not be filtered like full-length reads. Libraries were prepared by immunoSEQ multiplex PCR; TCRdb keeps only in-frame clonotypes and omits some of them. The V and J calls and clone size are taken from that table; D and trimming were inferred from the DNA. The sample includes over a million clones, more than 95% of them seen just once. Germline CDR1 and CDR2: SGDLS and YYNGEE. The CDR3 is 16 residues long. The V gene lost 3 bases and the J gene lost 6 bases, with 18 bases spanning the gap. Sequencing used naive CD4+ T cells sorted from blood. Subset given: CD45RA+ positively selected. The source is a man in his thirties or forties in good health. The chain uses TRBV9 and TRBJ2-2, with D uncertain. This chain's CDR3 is CASSAHPAGSPGELFF. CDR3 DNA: TGTGCCAGCAGCGCGCACCCGGCAGGCTCACCCGGGGAGCTGTTTTTT.